This TCR beta chain was recovered during a study of cytomegalovirus exposure and HLA in healthy donors. The donors were in the approximately 130-subject validation cohort, distinct from the approximately 700-subject first cohort. TCRdb's copy holds only in-frame clones and misses some; the assay was immunoSEQ multiplex PCR. The repertoire consists of approximately 160,000 clones, with roughly 89% occurring once and the leading ten covering 10%. On this clone itself: Its specificity is unknown.

The junction had 6 bases not matched to a gene; V was cut back by 3 bases and J by 4 bases. The CDR3 length is 14 residues. The germline V gene has CDR1 SGHAT and CDR2 FQNNGV. Regarding the study as a whole: Many donors carried some public TCRs, although rarity characterized most TCR sequences. The tendency of first-cohort TCR clusters to co-occur in the 120 validation repertoires was identified by a subsequent analysis. It was confirmed in vitro that a few of the CMV-associated chains were specific for CMV antigens.

This clonotype was obtained from a woman aged 18-29 years in good health and CMV-seropositive. The gene calls are TRBV11-2 and TRBJ2-7, with TRBD2 matching over 7 bases. Sequenced sample: PBMCs. CDR3 DNA: TGTGCCAGCAGCTTTAGTTCGGGGGGTTACGAGCAGTACTTC. Its protein is CASSFSSGGYEQYF.